The 5 T cell receptor beta chains below come from one sample, sequenced in a study of memory CD4+ T cells and cytomegalovirus serostatus. Repertoires were generated with immunoSEQ multiplex PCR, while TCRdb's copy carries only in-frame clones and drops some. The sample lists tens of thousands of clones, less than 85% occurring once. Single viable CD3+CD4+CD8-CD45RO+ cells were sorted as the memory CD4+ T cells. The specimen sequenced was memory CD4+ T cells from blood. The source is an adult in good health and CMV-seronegative.

The rearrangement uses TRBV6-4 and TRBJ2-2, with D maybe TRBD2 (6 bases). Germline V gene sequence: CDR1 MRHNA, CDR2 SNTAGT. Trimming took off 3 bases at V and 1 base at J, with 9 bases between the two ends. CDR3 length equals 15 residues. CDR3: CASSEEAGNTGELFF. CDR3 sequence (DNA): TGTGCCAGCAGTGAAGAAGCGGGGAACACCGGGGAGCTGTTTTTT.

The CDR3 region has the DNA TGTGCCAGCAGGGCAGGGCCTAATGAAAAACTGTTTTTT. It codes for CASRAGPNEKLFF. The rearrangement joins TRBV2 to TRBJ1-4; possible D gene TRBD1, 5 bases. Between the trimmed V and J ends, which lost 6 bases and 3 bases, there was a span of 8 bases. CDR1 and CDR2 from the germline V gene are SNHLY and FYNNEI. The CDR3 spans 13 residues.

This chain links TRBV2 with TRBJ2-5; perhaps TRBD2 as D (6 bases). V was trimmed by 8 bases and J by 3 bases, leaving 19 bases between them. The CDR3 contains 15 residues. Germline CDR1 is SNHLY and CDR2 is FYNNEI. The CDR3 is CASGGDGGLKETQYF. The CDR3 DNA follows: TGTGCCAGCGGTGGGGACGGGGGTTTAAAAGAGACCCAGTACTTC. Supplemented by reference TRBV2 and TRBJ2-5, the full variable domain reads EPEVTQTPSHQVTQMGQEVILRCVPISNHLYFYWYRQILGQKVEFLVSFYNNEISEKSEIFDDQFSVERPDGSNFTLKIRSTKLEDSAMYFCASGGDGGLKETQYFGPGTRLLVL.

This chain connects TRBV5-1 to TRBJ2-5; either TRBD1 or TRBD2 may fit D (5 bases each). The J call may be incorrect, as the DNA end agrees better with TRBJ2-7. CDR3 length: 15 residues. CDR1 and CDR2 from the germline V gene are SGHRS and YFSETQ. As DNA, the CDR3 is TGCGCCAGCAGCCCGGCCGGGGCCATCTCCTACGAGCAGTACTTC. Translation gives CASSPAGAISYEQYF.

The chain uses TRBV10-3 and TRBJ1-1; weak D call: TRBD1 (5 bases). Trimming left V 6 bases short and J 6 bases short, with 26 bases between. The CDR3 has 17 residues. Germline CDR1 is ENHRY and CDR2 is SYGVKD. The CDR3 region is CAISPGTGKPGAAEAFF. CDR3 in DNA: TGTGCCATCAGCCCGGGTACGGGAAAACCCGGGGCCGCTGAAGCTTTCTTT.